The sample holds a few counts of the clone carrying this TCR beta chain. The sample originates from a study of CD8 T cells in ankylosing spondylitis. Looked up from germline, CDR1 is SGDLS and CDR2 is YYNGEE. V lost 4 bases and J lost 7; bases outside the gene matches: 4. This CDR3 spans 14 amino acids. TCRdb passed the 5' RACE reads through MiXCR, listing each CDR3 protein once. The sample lists some 300,000 distinct CDR3 sequences; 20% to 25% were seen once. This chain connects TRBV9 to TRBJ2-1; 11 nucleotides match TRBD2. This TCR was recovered from a female donor with ankylosing spondylitis or in good health (not recorded which). Sequencing used blood, either unsorted or a sorted T cell fraction (not recorded which). The CDR3 DNA sequence: TGTGCCAGCAGCCCAAGGACTAGCGGGAATGAGCAGTTCTTC. Translating it yields CASSPRTSGNEQFF.